Following are 20 T cell receptor beta chains from one sample sequenced in a study of CD8+ T cells in alopecia areata. Treatment: oral pan-JAK inhibitor, 5-10 mg twice daily. Extracted from the samples, RNA was reverse transcribed into cDNA to serve as the sequencing template. This table comes from immunoSEQ multiplex PCR, and its TCRdb copy is limited to in-frame clones, with some not included. The data show fewer than 250,000 clones, approximately 56% seen once. The sample consisted of CD4+ T cells sorted from blood, taken at week 4, from a patient treated with tofacitinib. These receptors all come from a human donor with alopecia areata.

This clone was seen just once. The CDR3 nucleotides are TGTGCCTGGAGTGTACCTTGGGGTAGCAATCAGCCCCAGCATTTT. Translation: CAWSVPWGSNQPQHF. The J gene is TRBJ1-5, the V gene TRBV30; D uncertain. The CDR3 has 15 amino acids. Trimming left V 0 bases short and J 0 bases short, with 9 bases between. Germline CDR1 is GTSNPN and CDR2 is SVGIG (reference sequence). The variable domain in full, with the rest retrieved from reference TRBV30 and TRBJ1-5, is SQTIHQWPATLVQPVGSPLSLECTVEGTSNPNLYWYRQAAGRGLQLLFYSVGIGQISSEVPQNLSASRPQDRQFILSSKKLLLSDSGFYLCAWSVPWGSNQPQHFGDGTRLSIL.

The chain recombines TRBV4-2 with TRBJ2-7, with 7 bases identical to TRBD2. Trimming at V came to 4 bases and at J to 5 bases, leaving 11 bases not matched to a gene. The CDR3 is made up of 15 amino acids. Germline V lookup: CDR1 LGHNA, CDR2 YNFKEQ. The CDR3 protein is CASSLRGGRTDEQYF. CDR3 coding DNA: TGTGCCAGCAGCCTACGGGGAGGGCGTACGGACGAGCAGTACTTC.

This clone was found a few times. V usage is TRBV7-2 and J usage is TRBJ2-3; D call uncertain. Germline V gives CDR1 SGHTA, CDR2 FQGNSA. V shed 4 bases and J shed 6 bases, with 17 bases lying between them. The CDR3 extends over 15 amino acids. This CDR3 reads CASSSYTLGMDTQYF. The CDR3 DNA is TGTGCCAGCAGCTCTTACACCCTCGGTATGGATACGCAGTATTTT.

The CDR3 reads CASSGPSDRGTYGYTF. CDR3 nucleotide sequence: TGTGCCAGCAGTGGGCCTTCAGACAGGGGAACCTATGGCTACACCTTC. V is TRBV6-1 and J is TRBJ1-2; TRBD1 agrees at 8 bases. This CDR3 has 16 amino acids. J was trimmed by 4 bases and V by 4 bases; bases with no gene match: 11. CDR1 is MNHNS, CDR2 SASEGT, per germline.

The chain links TRBV25-1 to TRBJ1-3; D call uncertain. Germline lookup yields CDR1 MGHDK and CDR2 SYGVNS. The CDR3 is 16 amino acids. V was cut by 5 bases and J by 0 bases, with 14 bases left in between. The CDR3 DNA sequence: TGTGCCAGCAGTATCAGTTCCTCGGGCTCTGGAAACACCATATATTTT. Its translation: CASSISSSGSGNTIYF. Looking up the rest from reference TRBV25-1 and TRBJ1-3 gives the full variable domain: EADIYQTPRYLVIGTGKKITLECSQTMGHDKMYWYQQDPGMELHLIHYSYGVNSTEKGDLSSESTVSRIRTEHFPLTLESARPSHTSQYLCASSISSSGSGNTIYFGEGSWLTVV.

The gene calls are TRBV2 and TRBJ1-1; D remains unclear. The CDR3 is 14 amino acids. Trimming pared 3 bases from V and 1 base from J, leaving 9 bases between. Germline CDR1 SNHLY, CDR2 FYNNEI. CDR3 in amino acids: CASSDGQTNTEAFF. The CDR3 bases are TGTGCCAGCAGTGACGGGCAGACGAACACTGAAGCTTTCTTT. Using reference TRBV2 and TRBJ1-1 for the parts outside the CDR3, the full variable domain is EPEVTQTPSHQVTQMGQEVILRCVPISNHLYFYWYRQILGQKVEFLVSFYNNEISEKSEIFDDQFSVERPDGSNFTLKIRSTKLEDSAMYFCASSDGQTNTEAFFGQGTRLTVV.

The chain couples TRBV10-3 to TRBJ2-7; 9 bases are a match to TRBD1. The CDR3 totals 13 residues. Trimming removed 7 bases from V and 1 base from J; junction bases left unmatched: 2. The germline CDR1 and CDR2 sequences are ENHRY and SYGVKD. CDR3 loop: CAIMGTGSYEQYF. CDR3 sequence (DNA): TGTGCCATCATGGGGACAGGGTCCTACGAGCAGTACTTC.

This rearrangement joins TRBV4-1 to TRBJ2-5, with no clear D. Germline V gene data show CDR1 as MGHRA and CDR2 as YSYEKL. The CDR3 sequence is 14 residues long. With 0 bases removed from V and 7 bases from J, the gap between germline ends came to 12 bases. CDR3 DNA sequence: TGCGCCAGCAGCCAAGATGTACTCCCTGGGACCCAGTACTTC. It encodes CASSQDVLPGTQYF.

The chain combines TRBV28 with TRBJ1-4; 10 bases fit TRBD1. The germline V gene encodes CDR1 MDHEN and CDR2 SYDVKM. The CDR3 is 15 amino acids. The junction had 8 bases not matched to a gene; V was cut back by 5 bases and J by 8 bases. The CDR3 sequence is CASSQPGTGDEKLFF. CDR3 sequence (DNA): TGTGCCAGCAGTCAACCCGGGACAGGGGACGAAAAACTGTTTTTT.

The chain has TRBV6-6 and TRBJ1-5; a weak D match, TRBD1 (5 bases). The CDR3 has 13 residues. CDR1 MNHNY and CDR2 SVGAGI come from the germline V gene (reference sequence). V lost 5 bases and J lost 7, with 12 bases in between. The CDR3 spells CASSRGAVQPQHF. The DNA of the CDR3 is TGTGCCAGCAGTAGGGGTGCGGTACAGCCCCAGCATTTT.

The table lists this clone with a few counts. The genes are TRBV29-1 and TRBJ2-7, with 9 nucleotides matching TRBD2. V gave up 4 bases and J gave up 5 bases; unmatched junction bases: 6. Germline V lookup: CDR1 SQVTM, CDR2 ANQGSEA. The CDR3 is made up of 13 amino acids. The chain's CDR3 is CSVGSASGNEQYF. In DNA, the CDR3 is TGCAGCGTTGGGTCGGCTAGCGGGAACGAGCAGTACTTC.

This chain joins TRBV6-6 and TRBJ1-2; unclear D gene. The V end lost 7 bases, the J end lost 3 bases, and 18 bases lay between the germline ends. Germline V gene data show CDR1 as MNHNY and CDR2 as SVGAGI (reference sequence). CDR3 length: 15 amino acids. CDR3 bases: TGTGCCAGCACCTCCTCCTTGCGGACCGACTATGGCTACACCTTC. Translating it yields CASTSSLRTDYGYTF.

This clone was counted between two and nine times. V gene TRBV30 combines with J gene TRBJ1-1; TRBD1 matches 9 bases. V was clipped by 3 bases and J by 7 bases; unmatched bases: 6. The CDR3 length is 13 residues. Germline assignment: CDR1 GTSNPN and CDR2 SVGIG (reference sequence). In DNA form, the CDR3 reads TGTGCCTGGAGGGCGACAGGGGGGGGTGAAGCTTTCTTT. Translated, it gives CAWRATGGGEAFF.

V gene TRBV29-1 combines with J gene TRBJ1-3; D gene ambiguous. Germline V gene data show CDR1 as SQVTM and CDR2 as ANQGSEA. The germline V and J ends were trimmed by 7 bases and 4 bases, with 11 bases remaining between them. This CDR3 spans 12 amino acids. The DNA for the CDR3 is TGCAGCGCCCTCGACCCCGGAAACACCATATATTTT. Translated: CSALDPGNTIYF.

In this sample, this clone turned up a few times. This chain connects TRBV2 to TRBJ2-5; 7 bases match TRBD1. Germline V lookup: CDR1 SNHLY, CDR2 FYNNEI. V gave up 8 bases and J gave up 5 bases; unmatched junction bases: 17. The CDR3 totals 16 residues. For the CDR3, the DNA is TGTGCCAGCGTTGGGACCCGACAGGGATTAAGGGAGACCCAGTACTTC. Encoded protein: CASVGTRQGLRETQYF.

The genes are TRBV29-1 and TRBJ2-1; 7 bases map to TRBD2. With 4 bases clipped from V and 5 bases from J, the junction kept 11 bases outside the gene matches. The CDR3 is 15 residues long. The germline V gene has CDR1 SQVTM and CDR2 ANQGSEA. The CDR3 DNA reads TGCAGCGTTGCTGGGACTGGGACTAAGGACAATGAGCAGTTCTTC. As protein: CSVAGTGTKDNEQFF.

This chain joins TRBV5-1 and TRBJ1-4; TRBD1 aligns across 9 bases. Per germline, CDR1 SGHRS and CDR2 YFSETQ. This CDR3 is 16 amino acids long. J was trimmed by 7 bases and V by 4 bases; bases with no gene match: 11. CDR3 sequence (DNA): TGCGCCAGCAGCAGAATTCCGGGACAGGGAATTGAAAAACTGTTTTTT. Its translation is CASSRIPGQGIEKLFF.

The chain is built from TRBV4-3 and TRBJ2-5, with TRBD2 as a possible D gene (6 bases). Germline CDR1 is LGHNA and CDR2 is YSLEER. The V gene lost 0 bases and the J gene lost 13 bases, with 12 bases spanning the gap. The CDR3 has 12 residues. The CDR3 protein is CASSQDGGKGYF. For the CDR3, the DNA is TGCGCCAGCAGCCAAGACGGCGGGAAGGGGTACTTC.

A few counts support this clone. The genes are TRBV7-2 and TRBJ2-7; D gene ambiguous. Trimming left V 10 bases short and J 0 bases short, with 10 bases between. This CDR3 contains 12 residues. Germline V gene data show CDR1 as SGHTA and CDR2 as FQGNSA. This CDR3 reads CATRDGSYEQYF. The CDR3 region has the DNA TGTGCCACCCGAGACGGCTCCTACGAGCAGTACTTC.

This chain uses TRBV30 with TRBJ2-5, with 8 positions matching TRBD1. The germline gives CDR1 GTSNPN, CDR2 SVGIG (reference sequence). The J segment lost 7 bases and the V segment lost 5 bases, leaving 6 bases of the junction unmatched. The CDR3 loop spans 12 amino acids. The CDR3 DNA follows: TGTGCCTGGGGGACAGGTTATATGACCCAGTACTTC. Amino acid sequence: CAWGTGYMTQYF.